Listed below are T cell receptor beta chains from one sample, sequenced in a study of blood T cells in healthy people across ages. TCRdb re-derived calls from the 5' RACE reads in MiXCR, one entry per CDR3 protein. There are 600,000 to 650,000 distinct CDR3 sequences in the sample; approximately 50% occur only once, and over 30% lies in the top ten. Sample: blood. The receptors here all came from a man aged 60 to 75 in good health. Both conserved end residues are part of each CDR3. The order of the fields is clone size, V gene, J gene, D gene, CDR3 DNA, CDR3 protein. A D gene is named only where the DNA matches it firmly. The listing skips clone size in some rows; elsewhere it reads once, few, many or a size class.

.	TRBV4-1	TRBJ1-5	.	TGCGCCAGCAGCCAAGATCGACCAATAACGAGCAATCAGCCCCAGCATTTT	CASSQDRPITSNQPQHF
few	TRBV20-1	TRBJ2-7	TRBD1	TGCAGTGCTAGAGATATAAGGGGGCCCAACGAGCAGTACTTC	CSARDIRGPNEQYF
few	TRBV18	TRBJ2-5	.	TGTGCCAGCTCACCACGCGACTCTAAAGAGACCCAGTACTTC	CASSPRDSKETQYF
.	TRBV2	TRBJ2-7	TRBD2	TGTGCCGGCAGGGCCGGGACTAGCCCCTACGAGCAGTACTTC	CAGRAGTSPYEQYF
few	TRBV28	TRBJ1-2	TRBD1	TGTGCCGGACAGGGGGCCGGTTATGGCTACACCTTC	CAGQGAGYGYTF
few	TRBV5-1	TRBJ1-6	.	TGCGCCAGCAGCATCACGGCGGGGCCGGCTAATTCACCCCTCCACTTT	CASSITAGPANSPLHF
.	TRBV6-2/TRBV6-3	TRBJ2-7	.	TGTGCCAGCAGTTCCAGTTTGAGGTCTGGAGCTTACGAGCAGTACTTC	CASSSSLRSGAYEQYF
.	TRBV20-1	TRBJ1-2	.	TGCAGTGCTAGAGATTCCTCAGATGGCTACACCTTC	CSARDSSDGYTF
.	TRBV4-1	TRBJ2-5	.	TGCGCCAGCGGCCTATCCTACGGGGGTAGCCAAGAGACCCAGTACTTC	CASGLSYGGSQETQYF
.	TRBV20-1	TRBJ1-4	TRBD1	TGCAGTGCCCAGTGGACAGGGGATAATGAAAAACTGTTTTTT	CSAQWTGDNEKLFF
.	TRBV27	TRBJ1-2	.	TGTGCCAGCGGGGCGGGCAGTGCGAATAACTATGGCTACACCTTC	CASGAGSANNYGYTF
.	TRBV15	TRBJ1-2	.	TGTGCCACCAGCAGGGTGGACAGTGCTAACTATGGCTACACCTTC	CATSRVDSANYGYTF
.	TRBV20-1	TRBJ1-1	.	TGCAGTGCTAGAGTTGGAGGGAGTGGGACTGAAGCTTTCTTT	CSARVGGSGTEAFF
few	TRBV29-1	TRBJ2-3	.	TGCAGCGTTCGCGTTAGCGGACCAGATACGCAGTATTTT	CSVRVSGPDTQYF
many	TRBV29-1	TRBJ2-7	TRBD1	TGCAGCGTGCGAGCCTCTGGACAGGCGATCGAGCAGTACTTC	CSVRASGQAIEQYF
.	TRBV12-3/TRBV12-4	TRBJ2-1	TRBD1	TGTGCCAGCAGTTCCGGGACAGGGAGTCGGATGAGCTCCTACAATGAGCAGTTCTTC	CASSSGTGSRMSSYNEQFF